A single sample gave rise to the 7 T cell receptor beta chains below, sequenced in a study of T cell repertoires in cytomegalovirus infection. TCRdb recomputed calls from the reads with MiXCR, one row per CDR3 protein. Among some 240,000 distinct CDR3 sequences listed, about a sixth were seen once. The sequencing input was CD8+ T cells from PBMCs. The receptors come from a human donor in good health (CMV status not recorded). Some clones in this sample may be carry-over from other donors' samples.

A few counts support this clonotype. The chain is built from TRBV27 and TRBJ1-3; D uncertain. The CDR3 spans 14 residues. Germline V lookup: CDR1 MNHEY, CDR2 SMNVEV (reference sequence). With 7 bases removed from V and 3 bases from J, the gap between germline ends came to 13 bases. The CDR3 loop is CASKEVVGGNTIYF. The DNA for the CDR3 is TGTGCCAGCAAAGAGGTTGTAGGTGGAAACACCATATATTTT.

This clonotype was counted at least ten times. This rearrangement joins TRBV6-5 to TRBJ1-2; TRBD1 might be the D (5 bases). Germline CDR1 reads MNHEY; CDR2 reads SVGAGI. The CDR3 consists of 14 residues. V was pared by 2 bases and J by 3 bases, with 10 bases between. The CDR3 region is CASSYGLGDYGYTF. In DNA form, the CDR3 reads TGTGCCAGCAGTTACGGATTAGGGGACTATGGCTACACCTTC.

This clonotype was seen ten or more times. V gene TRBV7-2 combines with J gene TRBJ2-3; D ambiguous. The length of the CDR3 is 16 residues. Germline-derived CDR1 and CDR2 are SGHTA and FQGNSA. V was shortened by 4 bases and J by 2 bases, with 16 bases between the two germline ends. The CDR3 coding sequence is TGTGCCAGCAGCTGGGCCGCAGTTCGAAACACAGATACGCAGTATTTT. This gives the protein CASSWAAVRNTDTQYF.

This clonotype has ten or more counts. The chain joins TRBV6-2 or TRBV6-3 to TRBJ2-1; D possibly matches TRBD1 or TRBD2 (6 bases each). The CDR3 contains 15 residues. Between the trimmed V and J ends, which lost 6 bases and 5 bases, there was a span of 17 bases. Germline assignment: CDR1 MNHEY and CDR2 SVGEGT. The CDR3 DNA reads TGTGCCAGCAGGCTACTAGGGGGGTCCAACAATGAGCAGTTCTTC. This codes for CASRLLGGSNNEQFF.

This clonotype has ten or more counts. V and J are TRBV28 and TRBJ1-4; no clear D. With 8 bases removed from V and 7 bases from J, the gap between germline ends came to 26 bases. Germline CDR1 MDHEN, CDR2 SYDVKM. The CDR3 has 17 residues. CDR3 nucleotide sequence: TGTGCCAGCCGCCCCAACCTTCCACCTACCGGGAGTGAAAAACTGTTTTTT. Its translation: CASRPNLPPTGSEKLFF.

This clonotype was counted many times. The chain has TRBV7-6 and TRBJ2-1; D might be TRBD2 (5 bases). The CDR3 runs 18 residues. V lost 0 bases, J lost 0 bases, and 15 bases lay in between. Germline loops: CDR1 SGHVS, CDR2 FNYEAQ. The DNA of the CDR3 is TGTGCCAGCAGCTTAGCGGTCTGGGCGGGTAGCTCCTACAATGAGCAGTTCTTC. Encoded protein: CASSLAVWAGSSYNEQFF.

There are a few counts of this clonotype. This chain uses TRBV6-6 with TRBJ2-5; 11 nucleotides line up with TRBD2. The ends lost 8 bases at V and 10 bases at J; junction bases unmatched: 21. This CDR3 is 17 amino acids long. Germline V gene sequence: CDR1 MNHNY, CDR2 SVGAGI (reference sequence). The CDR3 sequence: CASWELAGGRGDQIQYF. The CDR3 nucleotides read TGTGCCAGCTGGGAGCTAGCGGGGGGCCGCGGGGACCAGATCCAGTACTTC.